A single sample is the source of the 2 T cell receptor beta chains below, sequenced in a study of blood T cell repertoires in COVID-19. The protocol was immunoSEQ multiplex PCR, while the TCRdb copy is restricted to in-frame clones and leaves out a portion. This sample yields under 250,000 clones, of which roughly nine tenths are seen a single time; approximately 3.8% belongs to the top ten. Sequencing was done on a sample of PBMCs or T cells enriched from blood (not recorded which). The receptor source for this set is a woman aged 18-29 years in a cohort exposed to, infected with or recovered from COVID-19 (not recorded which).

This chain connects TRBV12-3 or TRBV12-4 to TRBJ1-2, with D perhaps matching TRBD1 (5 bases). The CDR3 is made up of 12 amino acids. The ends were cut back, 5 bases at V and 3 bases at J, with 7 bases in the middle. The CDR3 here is CASSGGDYGYTF. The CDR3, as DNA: TGTGCCAGCAGTGGAGGGGACTATGGCTACACCTTC.

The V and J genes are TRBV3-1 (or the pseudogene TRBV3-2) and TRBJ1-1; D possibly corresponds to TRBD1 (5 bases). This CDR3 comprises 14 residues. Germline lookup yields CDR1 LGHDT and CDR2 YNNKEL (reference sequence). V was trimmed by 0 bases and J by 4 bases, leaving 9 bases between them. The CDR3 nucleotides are TGTGCCAGCAGCCAAGATCAGGGTCGCACTGAAGCTTTCTTT. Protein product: CASSQDQGRTEAFF.